These 26 T cell receptor beta chains came from one sample sequenced in a study of blood T cell repertoires in COVID-19. TCRdb keeps only in-frame clones here, not all; method: immunoSEQ multiplex PCR. The sample has around 120,000 clones, roughly 90% seen once. The specimen sequenced was peripheral blood. The receptors were sampled from a man between 50 and 59 years old with active COVID-19.

This clone has a handful of counts. The V gene is TRBV12-3 or TRBV12-4, the J gene TRBJ1-1, with 9 positions matching TRBD1. The CDR3 consists of 12 residues. The trim removed 6 bases at V and 11 bases at J, leaving 7 bases unmatched. CDR3 nucleotide sequence: TGTGCCAGCAGATCCACAGGGGGCGACGCTTTCTTT. As protein: CASRSTGGDAFF.

This chain uses TRBV4-2 with TRBJ2-2; TRBD2 matches 12 bases. Trimming cost V 0 bases and J 8 bases; bases outside gene matches: 4. The CDR3 runs to 16 residues. The V gene's germline CDR1 is LGHNA and CDR2 YNFKEQ. This CDR3 reads CASSQDPSGGAGELFF. The CDR3 nucleotides read TGTGCCAGCAGCCAAGATCCTAGCGGGGGGGCTGGGGAGCTGTTTTTT.

This chain's CDR3 is CSVVRLAGGGETQYF. The CDR3 DNA follows: TGCAGCGTTGTACGGCTAGCGGGAGGTGGAGAGACCCAGTACTTC. The chain has TRBV29-1 and TRBJ2-5; 11 nucleotides line up with TRBD2. Trimming at V came to 4 bases and at J to 4 bases, leaving 8 bases not matched to a gene. CDR3 size: 15 residues. Germline assignment: CDR1 SQVTM and CDR2 ANQGSEA. Filled out from reference TRBV29-1 and TRBJ2-5, the complete variable domain reads SAVISQKPSRDICQRGTSLTIQCQVDSQVTMMFWYRQQPGQSLTLIATANQGSEATYESGFVIDKFPISRPNLTFSTLTVSNMSPEDSSIYLCSVVRLAGGGETQYFGPGTRLLVL.

The genes are TRBV19 and TRBJ2-1; 9 nucleotides line up with TRBD1. Trimming took 5 bases from V and 10 from J; bases not matched to a gene: 12. There are 15 residues in the CDR3. CDR1 is LNHDA and CDR2 is SQIVND in the germline V gene (reference sequence). The chain's CDR3 is CASSDPGQGLGEQFF. DNA for the CDR3: TGTGCCAGTAGTGACCCGGGACAGGGATTGGGGGAGCAGTTCTTC.

V is TRBV7-3 and J is TRBJ1-2; tentative D call: TRBD1 (6 bases). This CDR3 is built from 13 residues. The germline V and J ends were trimmed by 5 bases and 8 bases, with 15 bases remaining between them. Germline V CDR1 and CDR2: SGHTA, FQGTGA. This chain's CDR3 is CASSPSSGGGYTF. The CDR3 DNA reads TGTGCCAGCAGCCCGTCCTCGGGGGGCGGCTACACCTTC.

This clone is medium-sized by share. The J gene is TRBJ2-3, the V gene TRBV27, with D possibly matching TRBD2 (5 bases). V lost 5 bases, J lost 2 bases, and 14 bases lay in between. CDR3 length: 15 amino acids. Per germline, CDR1 MNHEY and CDR2 SMNVEV (reference sequence). CDR3 bases: TGTGCCAGCAGTCCTAATTCGGGGTTCACAGATACGCAGTATTTT. Protein product: CASSPNSGFTDTQYF.

The chain carries TRBV29-1 and TRBJ2-3; 13 bases fit TRBD2. In germline, CDR1 is SQVTM, CDR2 ANQGSEA. The trim removed 6 bases at V and 2 bases at J, leaving 2 bases unmatched. This CDR3 is 14 amino acids long. The CDR3 loop is CSVGTSGNTDTQYF. In DNA form, the CDR3 reads TGCAGCGTAGGGACTAGCGGGAACACAGATACGCAGTATTTT.

The chain combines TRBV6-2 or TRBV6-3 with TRBJ2-1; 13 positions agree with TRBD2. The junction had 4 bases not matched to a gene; V was cut back by 0 bases and J by 2 bases. This CDR3 comprises 18 residues. Per germline, CDR1 MNHEY and CDR2 SVGEGT. The CDR3 nucleotides are TGTGCCAGCAGTTACTCTGCACTAGCGGGGGGGGCCTACAATGAGCAGTTCTTC. Its protein product is CASSYSALAGGAYNEQFF.

J is TRBJ1-3 and V is TRBV7-8; D is perhaps TRBD1 (5 bases). Per the germline V gene, CDR1 is SGHVS and CDR2 is FQNEAQ. The CDR3 is 15 amino acids. V was shortened by 0 bases and J by 2 bases, with 8 bases between the two germline ends. The DNA for the CDR3 is TGTGCCAGCAGCTTAGCGTCAGGGACTGGAAACACCATATATTTT. Protein: CASSLASGTGNTIYF.

This clone was seen more than once but under ten times. The CDR3 protein is CASSLPQGGVRKLFF. The CDR3 DNA follows: TGTGCCAGCTCGTTACCCCAGGGGGGAGTTCGAAAACTGTTTTTT. V usage is TRBV18 and J usage is TRBJ1-4; 7 nucleotides match TRBD1. This CDR3 has 15 residues. Germline loops: CDR1 KGHSH, CDR2 LQKENI. V was clipped by 6 bases and J by 10 bases; unmatched bases: 14.

This chain connects TRBV2 to TRBJ2-7, with 8 bases that match TRBD2. Germline V lookup: CDR1 SNHLY, CDR2 FYNNEI. The CDR3 has 15 amino acids. The junction had 6 bases not matched to a gene; V was cut back by 5 bases and J by 0 bases. Here the CDR3 DNA reads TGTGCCAGCAGTCACCCCGGGACTAGCTCCTACGAGCAGTACTTC. Translating it yields CASSHPGTSSYEQYF.

The CDR3, as DNA: TGTGCCAGCAGCCCAAGGGGGTTCGGTAATGAAAAACTGTTTTTT. The encoded protein is CASSPRGFGNEKLFF. This chain connects TRBV5-5 to TRBJ1-4; D is perhaps TRBD1 (6 bases). Germline V gene data show CDR1 as SGHKS and CDR2 as YYEKEE (reference sequence). This CDR3 spans 15 amino acids. Trimming removed 4 bases at V and 4 bases at J, with 14 bases between.

The V call is TRBV19, the J call TRBJ1-1, with 9 bases that match TRBD1. The CDR3 length is 16 residues. Germline V CDR1 and CDR2: LNHDA, SQIVND (reference sequence). After removal of 7 bases from V and 1 base from J, the junction contained 10 bases not matched to a gene. DNA for the CDR3: TGTGCCAGTAACAGACAGGGGGAGTACCAGAACACTGAAGCTTTCTTT. This translates into CASNRQGEYQNTEAFF. The whole variable domain, filled in from reference TRBV19 and TRBJ1-1, reads DGGITQSPKYLFRKEGQNVTLSCEQNLNHDAMYWYRQDPGQGLRLIYYSQIVNDFQKGDIAEGYSVSREKKESFPLTVTSAQKNPTAFYLCASNRQGEYQNTEAFFGQGTRLTVV.

The chain joins TRBV6-1 to TRBJ2-7, with TRBD1 identical over 10 bases. There are 14 residues in the CDR3. Germline V CDR1 and CDR2: MNHNS, SASEGT. Here the CDR3 DNA reads TGTGCCAGCAGTGAATCTCACGGGACAGGGGCTCCTCGGGTC. It codes for CASSESHGTGAPRV.

V is TRBV19 and J is TRBJ2-6; 7 bases are a match to TRBD1. Germline CDR1 is LNHDA and CDR2 is SQIVND (reference sequence). There are 16 residues in the CDR3. V was pared by 6 bases and J by 4 bases, with 9 bases of the junction left unmatched. The CDR3 DNA reads TGTGCCAGTAGGCGACAGGGAAGTCGCGGGGCCAACGTCCTGACTTTC. The encoded protein is CASRRQGSRGANVLTF.

This sequence joins TRBV2 and TRBJ2-6; tentative D call: TRBD2 (6 bases). V gave up 4 bases and J gave up 0 bases, with 13 bases separating them. Germline CDR1 SNHLY, CDR2 FYNNEI. This CDR3 has 17 residues. CDR3 nucleotides: TGTGCCAGCAGTGTGGCGGGGCCCAGCTCTGGGGCCAACGTCCTGACTTTC. This encodes CASSVAGPSSGANVLTF.

The chain combines TRBV6-1 with TRBJ1-5; D may be TRBD1 (6 bases). The V end was cut by 0 bases, the J end by 3 bases, with 12 bases between. Germline CDR1 MNHNS, CDR2 SASEGT. There are 16 residues in the CDR3. Written as DNA, the CDR3 is TGTGCCAGCAGTGAAGCAACTGGGGGCATCAATCAGCCCCAGCATTTT. Encoded protein: CASSEATGGINQPQHF.

The J gene is TRBJ1-1, the V gene TRBV9, with D perhaps TRBD1 (6 bases). The CDR3 runs 14 residues. Germline-derived CDR1 and CDR2 are SGDLS and YYNGEE. This chain's CDR3 is CPTPTLNQGLRTFF. As DNA, the CDR3 is TGTCCAACCCCCACTTTGAATCAGGGGCTGAGGACTTTCTTT.

The chain employs TRBV9 and TRBJ1-1; D is undetermined. Trimming stripped 2 bases from V and 8 bases from J, with 19 bases between. Germline CDR1 is SGDLS and CDR2 is YYNGEE. This CDR3 spans 15 amino acids. This CDR3 reads CASSVYPDGSREAFF. Written as DNA, the CDR3 is TGTGCCAGCAGCGTGTATCCCGACGGTTCGAGGGAAGCTTTCTTT.

The count of this clone is one. The J gene is TRBJ1-2, the V gene TRBV7-2; 9 bases align to TRBD1. This CDR3 region has 13 residues. Losses at the gene ends were 4 bases for V and 8 bases for J; bases not matched to a gene: 5. CDR1 is SGHTA, CDR2 FQGNSA, per germline. CDR3 sequence: CASSSGQGLGYTF. CDR3 nucleotide sequence: TGTGCCAGCAGCTCGGGACAGGGATTAGGCTACACCTTC.

The rearrangement joins TRBV10-3 to TRBJ2-7; possible D gene TRBD2, 6 bases. Trimming cost V 6 bases and J 1 base, with 7 bases left between them. CDR1 and CDR2 (germline): ENHRY, SYGVKD. CDR3 size: 12 residues. CDR3 sequence reads: CAISGTSYEQYV. The CDR3 nucleotides are TGTGCCATCAGCGGGACTTCCTACGAGCAGTACGTC.

The rearrangement links TRBV7-8 to TRBJ1-6; D is unresolved. The germline gives CDR1 SGHVS, CDR2 FQNEAQ. This CDR3 has 12 amino acids. V was shortened by 5 bases and J by 6 bases, with 5 bases between the two germline ends. CDR3 DNA: TGTGCCAGCAGCAAGAGTAATTCACCCCTCCACTTT. This translates into CASSKSNSPLHF. The full variable domain, with the rest looked up from reference TRBV7-8 and TRBJ1-6, is GAGVSQSPRYKVAKRGQDVALRCDPISGHVSLFWYQQALGQGPEFLTYFQNEAQLDKSGLPSDRFFAERPEGSVSTLKIQRTQQEDSAVYLCASSKSNSPLHFGNGTRLTVT.

The chain carries TRBV20-1 and TRBJ2-1, with 11 bases that match TRBD1. After removal of 6 bases from V and 14 bases from J, the junction contained 6 bases not matched to a gene. From germline, CDR1 is DFQATT and CDR2 SNEGSKA (reference sequence). The CDR3 totals 11 residues. The CDR3, as DNA: TGCAGTGCCCCCCGGGACAGGGGGGAGTTCTTC. The encoded protein is CSAPRDRGEFF.

The gene calls are TRBV2 and TRBJ2-3; D is possibly TRBD2 (6 bases). The CDR3 is 12 residues long. Germline V lookup: CDR1 SNHLY, CDR2 FYNNEI. The CDR3 DNA reads TGTGTACTCGGGGGAACCACAGATACGCAGTATTTT. Translation: CVLGGTTDTQYF. The entire variable domain, with the rest obtained from reference TRBV2 and TRBJ2-3, is as follows: EPEVTQTPSHQVTQMGQEVILRCVPISNHLYFYWYRQILGQKVEFLVSFYNNEISEKSEIFDDQFSVERPDGSNFTLKIRSTKLEDSAMYFCVLGGTTDTQYFGPGTRLTVL.

J is TRBJ2-5 and V is TRBV6-6; 9 nucleotides agree with TRBD2. From germline, CDR1 is MNHNY and CDR2 SVGAGI (reference sequence). The CDR3 is made up of 13 amino acids. V lost 6 bases to trimming and J lost 7 bases; unmatched junction nucleotides: 6. CDR3 residues: CASSPTSGGTQYF. For the CDR3, the DNA is TGTGCCAGCAGCCCGACTAGCGGCGGGACCCAGTACTTC.

This sequence joins TRBV20-1 and TRBJ1-6; no clear D. Germline V CDR1 and CDR2: DFQATT, SNEGSKA (reference sequence). Trimming cost V 3 bases and J 8 bases, with 11 bases left between them. CDR3 size: 13 residues. CDR3 DNA sequence: TGCAGTGCTAGTAGAGGAGGTGATTCACCCCTCCACTTT. This sequence encodes CSASRGGDSPLHF.